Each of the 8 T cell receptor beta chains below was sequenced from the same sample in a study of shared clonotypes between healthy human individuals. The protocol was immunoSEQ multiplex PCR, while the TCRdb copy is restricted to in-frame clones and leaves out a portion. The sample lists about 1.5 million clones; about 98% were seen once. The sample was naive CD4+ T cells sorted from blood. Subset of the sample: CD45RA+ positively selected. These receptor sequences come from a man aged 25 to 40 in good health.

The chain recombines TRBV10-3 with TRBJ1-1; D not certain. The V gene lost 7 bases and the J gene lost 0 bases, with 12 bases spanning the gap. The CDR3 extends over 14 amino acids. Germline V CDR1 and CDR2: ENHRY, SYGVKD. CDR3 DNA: TGTGCCATCACCGCTCGGCAAATGAACACTGAAGCTTTCTTT. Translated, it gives CAITARQMNTEAFF.

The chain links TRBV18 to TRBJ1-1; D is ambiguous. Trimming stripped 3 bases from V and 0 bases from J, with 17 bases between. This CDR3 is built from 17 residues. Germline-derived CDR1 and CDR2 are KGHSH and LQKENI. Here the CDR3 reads CASSPAVRGDMNTEAFF. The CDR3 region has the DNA TGTGCCAGCTCACCCGCGGTACGGGGTGACATGAACACTGAAGCTTTCTTT.

CDR3 sequence (DNA): TGTGCCAGCAGTCGAATGACTAGCGGGAGATCCTACGAGCAGTACTTC. Translating it yields CASSRMTSGRSYEQYF. V and J are TRBV27 and TRBJ2-7; 12 bases match TRBD2. This CDR3 region has 16 residues. CDR1 and CDR2 from the germline V gene are MNHEY and SMNVEV (reference sequence). The V and J ends lost 5 bases and 1 base, in that order; junction bases with no gene match: 6.

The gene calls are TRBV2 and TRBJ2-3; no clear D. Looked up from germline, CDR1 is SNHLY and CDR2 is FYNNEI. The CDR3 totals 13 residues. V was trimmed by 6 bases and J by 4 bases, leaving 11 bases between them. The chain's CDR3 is CASSLLIADTQYF. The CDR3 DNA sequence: TGTGCCAGCAGCCTCCTTATCGCAGATACGCAGTATTTT.

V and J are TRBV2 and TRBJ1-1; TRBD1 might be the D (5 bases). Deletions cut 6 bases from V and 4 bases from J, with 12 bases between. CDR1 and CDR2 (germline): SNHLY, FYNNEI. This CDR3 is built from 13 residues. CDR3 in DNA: TGTGCCAGCAGCGTGGGGCGGCTCACTGAAGCTTTCTTT. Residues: CASSVGRLTEAFF.

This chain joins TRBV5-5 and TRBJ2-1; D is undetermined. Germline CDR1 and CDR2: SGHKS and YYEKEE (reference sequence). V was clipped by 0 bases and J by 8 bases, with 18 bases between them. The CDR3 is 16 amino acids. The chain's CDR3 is CASSLAQWVLGHEQFF. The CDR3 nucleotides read TGTGCCAGCAGCTTGGCCCAGTGGGTCCTGGGCCATGAGCAGTTCTTC.

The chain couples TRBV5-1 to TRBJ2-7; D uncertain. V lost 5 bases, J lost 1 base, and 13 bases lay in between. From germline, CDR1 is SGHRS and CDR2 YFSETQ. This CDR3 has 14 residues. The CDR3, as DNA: TGCGCCAGCAGTCCCCTAACAGTATCCTACGAGCAGTACTTC. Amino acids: CASSPLTVSYEQYF.

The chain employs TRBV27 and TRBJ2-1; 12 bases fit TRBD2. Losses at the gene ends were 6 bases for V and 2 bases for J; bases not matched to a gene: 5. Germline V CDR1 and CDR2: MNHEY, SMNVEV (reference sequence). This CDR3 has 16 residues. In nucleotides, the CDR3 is TGTGCCAGCAGGGAAAGACTAGCGGGAGCCTACAATGAGCAGTTCTTC. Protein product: CASRERLAGAYNEQFF.